This record looks at one T cell receptor (beta chain) sequence and its context. Its antigen target is currently unknown. No base quality values were provided; no much bigger clone lies one nucleotide off. This record belongs to a study of graft-versus-host responses after intestinal transplantation (dated by TCRdb to the early 2020s). A note on the overall study: Multivisceral, liver-intestinal, or isolated intestinal transplants were received by the recipients. Alloreactive clones were identified by sequencing pre-transplant mixed lymphocyte reaction products and comparing them with unstimulated pre-transplant donor and recipient T cells. After intestinal transplantation, graft-versus-host and host-versus-graft alloreactive T cell clones in the graft, circulation and bone marrow were tracked using bulk TCR-beta CDR3 sequencing. Rather than being sequenced by the commercial service, samples from a few later patients were sequenced in-house on an Illumina MiSeq and processed with MiXCR. Anti-thymocyte globulin induction was given to all recipients, followed by maintenance tacrolimus and steroids for approximately 3 years. A peak of at least 4% donor T cells among recipient peripheral blood mononuclear cells was the definition used for donor T cell macrochimerism. The cohort enrolled under 25 intestinal transplant recipients including one retransplant, and a few patients lacking pretransplant specimens were excluded.

As encoded in the germline V gene, CDR1 is LGHNA while CDR2 is YNFKEQ. The CDR3 runs 14 amino acids, cysteine and phenylalanine included. Only the CDR3 region is kept as DNA, spanning 42 bases read in frame from base 1. V was cut back by 0 bases and J by 6 bases, leaving a gap of 12 bases between them. Overall study outcomes, separate from this receptor: High GvH to HvG T cell clonal ratios were observed in the allografts of patients with donor T cell macrochimerism. Early after transplant, peak levels of circulating GvH clones were associated with declines in HvG clones. The conclusions were limited by the relatively low number and heterogeneity of the intestinal transplant patients. GvH clones were detected in recipient bone marrow, and some appeared earlier in ileal mucosa or blood, consistent with an intestinal mucosal origin.

The sample's time point label is to be understood as: cells obtained before transplantation from donor or recipient. CD3+CD4+ and CD3+CD8+ populations were FACS-sorted from unstimulated pre-transplant donor and recipient cells taken from spleen or lymph nodes. The library came from the immunoSEQ multiplex PCR assay. In most patients, genomic DNA was isolated using the Qiagen DNeasy Blood and Tissue Kit and sent frozen to Adaptive Biotechnologies for TCR sequencing. High-throughput TCR-beta CDR3 sequencing of genomic DNA from most patients was performed by Adaptive Biotechnologies. In the original analysis: Adaptive's ImmunoSEQ software supplied the TCR sequencing data for around 19 patients, while MiXCR and VDJtools were used to process a few other patients. To correct CD4 versus CD8 sorting errors, sequences present in both subsets at a frequency ratio below 5:1 were removed. CDR3 nucleotide sequences shared between donor and recipient were removed because their origin could not be assigned. To count as alloreactive, a clone needed at least 2-fold expansion over unstimulated cells and a minimum CFSE-low frequency of 0.002% (template counts) or 0.001% (read counts). Clones were considered mappable if detected in sequenced pre-transplant spleen, lymph node, or MLR CFSE-low populations of the donor or recipient. Cumulative frequency of alloreactive clones was calculated as a percentage of all sequences weighted by copy number. TCRdb took over this immuneACCESS table, retaining in-frame rearrangements with V and J assigned. Such tables are incomplete; in checked studies, under half of the missing clones stem from an unresolved V gene, and the remainder is unexplained. V and J calls and clone size are those listed in that table; D and trimming were worked out from the DNA. The sample data list about 130,000 clones, and around nine tenths of these were observed just once. Roughly 0.17% of the sample rests with the top ten.

This sequence was found in a human donor who received an intestinal transplant. Recombination linked TRBV4-2 to TRBJ2-7, with TRBD1 as a weak D call on 5 bases. The sample in question was unstimulated CD4+ T cells sorted from spleen or lymph node cells, obtained before intestinal transplant. The DNA reads TGTGCCAGCAGCCAAGAATACAGGCTCACCGAGCAGTACTTC. This gives the protein CASSQEYRLTEQYF.